These T cell receptor beta chains were read from a single sample in a study of blood T cell repertoires in COVID-19. Sequenced by immunoSEQ multiplex PCR; TCRdb stores in-frame clones only, minus some. The repertoire holds around 230,000 clones, roughly 89% seen once, with around a tenth in the top ten. The specimen was PBMCs or T cells enriched from blood (not recorded which). These TCRs come from a young man with acute COVID-19. CDR3s include the opening cysteine and the closing phenylalanine or tryptophan. The D gene is left open where the match is weak. Some rows mark clone size as missing; the rest say once, few, many or name a class of expanded clone.

TRBV24-1	TRBD2	TRBJ2-1	14	-	TGTGCCACCGCAGGGACTAGCGGGAGAAATGAGCAGTTCTTC	CATAGTSGRNEQFF
TRBV9	-	TRBJ1-1	13	-	TGTGCCAGCAGCGGTCAGGGGCACACTGAAGCTTTCTTT	CASSGQGHTEAFF
TRBV7-2	-	TRBJ1-1	13	-	TGTGCCAGCAGCTTCCCAGGGAACACTGAAGCTTTCTTT	CASSFPGNTEAFF
TRBV12-5	TRBD2	TRBJ2-3	15	-	TGTGCTAGTGGTTTGGTGCGCCCCCGGGAGGGTACGCAGTATTTT	CASGLVRPREGTQYF
TRBV24-1	-	TRBJ1-2	13	-	TGTGCCACCAGTGATTCGACGACAAGCGGCTACACCTTC	CATSDSTTSGYTF
TRBV3-1/TRBV3-2	TRBD1	TRBJ1-2	15	-	TGTGCCAGCAGTCTGGGGACAGGGGGAAATCGGGGCTACACCTTC	CASSLGTGGNRGYTF
TRBV4-3	TRBD1	TRBJ1-1	18	-	TGCGCCAGCAGCCAAAGTTTAGGGCACAGGGGAAAGAACACTGAAGCTTTCTTT	CASSQSLGHRGKNTEAFF
TRBV30	-	TRBJ1-4	13	-	TGTGCCTGGAGTGTACTGGCAGGGGAAAAACTGTTTTTT	CAWSVLAGEKLFF
TRBV3-1/TRBV3-2	-	TRBJ2-7	16	once	TGTGCCAGCAGCCAACAATGGTGGGGACAAACGCACGAGCAGTACTTC	CASSQQWWGQTHEQYF
TRBV5-1	-	TRBJ1-1	14	-	TGCGCCAGCAGCTTTCTGGGCAGGGGCACTGAAGCTTTCTTT	CASSFLGRGTEAFF
TRBV11-3	-	TRBJ1-1	13	once	TGTGCCAGCAGCTTTCAATACAGAACTGAAGCTTTCTTT	CASSFQYRTEAFF
TRBV28	-	TRBJ1-2	14	-	TGTGCCAGCAGTTTGCAGGGCGTTTCTTATGGCTACACCTTC	CASSLQGVSYGYTF
TRBV30	-	TRBJ1-2	12	-	TGTGCCTGCAACAGGGAAGAGGGGGGCTACACCTTC	CACNREEGGYTF
TRBV9	TRBD2	TRBJ2-1	16	-	TGTGCCAGCAGCGCCCGAAAGCGGGACTCCTACAATGAGCAGTTCTTC	CASSARKRDSYNEQFF
TRBV14	TRBD1	TRBJ1-2	16	-	TGTGCCAGCAGCTTATCCGACAGGGGGCTTGCCTATGGCTACACCTTC	CASSLSDRGLAYGYTF
TRBV27	-	TRBJ2-5	15	-	TGTGCCAGCAGTTTATCCAGCGTAAGCCAAGAGACCCAGTACTTC	CASSLSSVSQETQYF
TRBV6-5	TRBD1	TRBJ2-7	13	-	TGTGCCAGCAGTTCTGACAGGGGATGGGTGCAGTACTTC	CASSSDRGWVQYF
TRBV28	-	TRBJ1-2	14	-	TGTGCCAGCAGTTTACCAGGGGTGACCTATGGCTACACCTTC	CASSLPGVTYGYTF
TRBV25-1	-	TRBJ1-1	14	-	TGTGCCAGCAGTGAATTTGGAGCCTACACTGAAGCTTTCTTT	CASSEFGAYTEAFF
TRBV28	-	TRBJ1-2	13	-	TGTGCCAGCAGTCAACAGGACCTATATGGCTACACCTTC	CASSQQDLYGYTF
TRBV9	TRBD1	TRBJ1-2	16	-	TGTGCCAGCAGCGTAGATATGGGGACAGGCTCTTATGGCTACACCTTC	CASSVDMGTGSYGYTF
TRBV7-9	TRBD2	TRBJ2-1	16	-	TGTGCCAGCAGAACGTTACTAGCGGGAGGAGACAATGAGCAGTTCTTC	CASRTLLAGGDNEQFF
TRBV20-1	-	TRBJ1-1	13	once	TGCAGTGCTAGTGAGACTATGAACACTGAAGCTTTCTTT	CSASETMNTEAFF
TRBV5-1	-	TRBJ1-3	15	-	TGCGCCAGCAGCTTGGCTGGCAGGGGCCGAAACACCATATATTTT	CASSLAGRGRNTIYF